This T cell receptor (beta chain) was observed in a study of long-term antiretroviral therapy in people with HIV (dated by TCRdb to 2021 to 2024). At the level of the whole study: The earliest samples were collected approximately a decade before the 2015 WHO recommendation for immediate ART, a period when ART was typically delayed until CD4 counts fell. A retrospective serial study tested whether changes in peripheral blood TRB repertoire composition and diversity were associated with ART initiation and durable HIV suppression. A total of roughly 200 cryopreserved PBMC samples were contributed to the cohort by 30 adults with confirmed HIV infection, with samples collected serially over a mean of 6 years (range 1-12). About 40% of the 30 participants with HIV were female. No cross-contamination during QIAcube processing turned up in test extractions that ran a monoclonal T-cell line alongside more than 30 polyclonal samples. Here is what the overall study found, with its caveats: Starting ART was linked to a significant rise in TRB diversity, yet even with long-term ART the diversity remained significantly lower than in transplant donor controls. Since PBMC availability was limited, sequencing covered only the TCR beta chain, with no alpha chain pairing. The samples span the years 2004 to 2017, and the ART regimens used may be less effective than current regimens. CDR3 length ranges in HIV repertoires were narrower than in controls, and network structure suggested an antigen-experienced repertoire with only a slight naive shift after ART. Because pre-ART samples had limited cell numbers, profiling was done on unsorted PBMC rather than on sorted CD4+ and CD8+ T cells. No data were available on ART adherence, viral resistance or therapy changes, limiting inferences about post-ART repertoire changes. Expanded TRB clones identified before ART initiation dominated the repertoire at all time points, although this dominance fluctuated and declined in many PLHIV after ART.

The immunoSEQ hsTCRB v3.0 assay was used at survey level resolution to sequence the TRB variable region. The targeted TRB sequencing depth was roughly 40,000-55,000 T-cell genomes per sample. Pooled TRB libraries were sequenced on an Illumina MiSeq with a v3 150-cycle kit. Per the authors' processing: Analysis of repertoires was carried out in R inside a reproducible Nextflow workflow spanning QC, data transformation and analysis. LymphoSeq2, an R package for exploring AIRR-Seq data, was used to implement custom analyses. A few samples yielding fewer than 5000 total TRB sequences were excluded, leaving around 200 analyzed HIV repertoires. Among the approximately 180 HIV repertoires that were kept, 59 were collected before ART initiation and over 120 were collected after ART initiation. Repertoires were downsampled to 5000 TRB nucleotide sequences, with summary statistics averaged over 100 downsampling iterations. Only TRB sequences with CDR3 regions of at least seven amino acids were retained for analysis. A Shannon entropy-derived clonality score and the Gini coefficient were used to measure diversity. In the repertoire networks, any two of the top 5000 CDR3 amino acid sequences were connected whenever the two sequences differed by an edit distance of one. GLIPH2 predicted antigen specificity groups and MHC restriction for TRB CDR3 amino acid sequences. Known CMV, EBV, HIV or tissue antigen associations were flagged by matching CDR3 amino acid sequences against VDJdb and McPAS-TCR. Pre-ART, post-ART and control groups were compared with Wilcoxon signed-rank tests and Holm-Bonferroni correction. The immuneACCESS repertoire file appears here via TCRdb, limited to in-frame rearrangements. These files lack a portion of the clones; in checked studies, under half of the deficit traces to unresolved V genes, and the cause of the others is not known. The V and J calls and the clone size are those of that table, but D and trimming were determined from the DNA. The table for this sample lists 20,000 or so clones; around 80% of them were counted only once. The ten most abundant clones make up around 14% of the sample.

V has 5 bases trimmed and J has 3 bases trimmed; junction bases matching no gene number 8. From a lookup of the germline V gene, CDR1 and CDR2 are MNHEY and SVGAGI. Including the terminal cysteine and phenylalanine, the CDR3 comprises 15 residues. Only the CDR3 DNA is retained, 45 bases long and in frame from the first base. As to this clone: The target of this receptor is not known. Per-nucleotide qualities are absent, and no much larger clonotype sits a single base away.

To be included, a participant needed at least one PBMC sample from before ART initiation plus at least two post-ART samples. Treatment was received in the United States of America by all participants with HIV. Cryopreserved samples of roughly 0.95-10 million PBMC were thawed and washed before DNA extraction. At the time of the earliest PBMC sample, participants with HIV were aged between roughly 23 and 60 years. Each participant contributed PBMC samples from 1-4 timepoints before ART initiation and 2-8 timepoints after ART initiation, with a median of 7 samples. For every participant, serial HIV viral load, CD4+ T-cell count, ART history and demographic data were obtained. A Qiagen kit on a QIAcube was used to extract genomic DNA from unsorted PBMC, with samples processed in batches of 12.

The receptor comes from a woman aged 45 to 65 with HIV. The sequence joins TRBV6-5 to TRBJ2-7, with 9 junctional bases fitting TRBD2. This specimen consisted of unsorted PBMCs, obtained 0.5 years before starting antiretroviral therapy. For the CDR3, the sequence is CASSAGAGGLYEQYF. The DNA reads TGTGCCAGCAGTGCCGGAGCGGGGGGCCTCTACGAGCAGTACTTC.